The 11 T cell receptor beta chains below were found in one sample sequenced in a study of CD8 T cells in Susac syndrome. Reverse transcription used about 0.45 to 1 ug RNA and random hexamers. TCRdb itself ran the immunoSEQ multiplex PCR reads through MiXCR, one entry per CDR3 protein. Of approximately 170,000 distinct CDR3 sequences listed, roughly 94% are singletons. Input material: CD4+ T cells from PBMCs. The origin of the receptors is a human donor with multiple sclerosis.

V is TRBV30 and J is TRBJ2-1; 9 bases align to TRBD1. CDR1 and CDR2 (germline): GTSNPN, SVGIG (reference sequence). V lost 4 bases to trimming and J lost 1 base; unmatched junction nucleotides: 2. This CDR3 is built from 14 residues. The CDR3 protein is CAWTGTGSYNEQFF. Written as DNA, the CDR3 is TGTGCCTGGACCGGGACAGGGTCCTACAATGAGCAGTTCTTC.

The chain couples TRBV3-1 to TRBJ2-1, with unresolved D. With 6 bases removed from V and 6 bases from J, the gap between germline ends came to 9 bases. The germline V gene has CDR1 LGHDT and CDR2 YNNKEL (reference sequence). The CDR3 is 12 amino acids. CDR3 sequence (DNA): TGTGCCAGCAGTCGAACCTCCAATGAGCAGTTCTTC. It translates to CASSRTSNEQFF.

The rearrangement joins TRBV4-1 to TRBJ1-4; D gene ambiguous. The germline CDR1 and CDR2 sequences are MGHRA and YSYEKL. CDR3 length equals 16 residues. V lost 0 bases to trimming and J lost 5 bases, with 13 bases between them. The chain's CDR3 is CASSQDLVGRNEKLFF. CDR3 coding DNA: TGCGCCAGCAGCCAAGACCTAGTCGGCAGGAATGAAAAACTGTTTTTT.

The CDR3 sequence: CASSLRTARDSPLHF. Here the CDR3 DNA reads TGTGCCAGTAGCCTCCGGACAGCGAGGGATTCACCCCTCCACTTT. The chain uses TRBV19 and TRBJ1-6; tentative D call: TRBD1 (6 bases). The V gene's germline CDR1 is LNHDA and CDR2 SQIVND (reference sequence). The germline V and J ends were trimmed by 6 bases and 8 bases, with 17 bases remaining between them. The CDR3 consists of 15 residues.

The chain uses TRBV20-1 and TRBJ1-4; the D gene is possibly TRBD1 (5 bases). The germline CDR1 and CDR2 sequences are DFQATT and SNEGSKA (reference sequence). This CDR3 region has 14 residues. V dropped 3 bases and J dropped 4 bases, with 12 bases sitting between them. CDR3 residues: CSARRGRGNEKLFF. DNA for the CDR3: TGCAGTGCTAGGAGGGGACGGGGTAATGAAAAACTGTTTTTT.

The genes are TRBV29-1 and TRBJ2-6; D remains ambiguous. The CDR3 is 13 amino acids. CDR1 is SQVTM and CDR2 is ANQGSEA in the germline V gene. The V end lost 6 bases, the J end lost 1 base, and 7 bases lay between the germline ends. The CDR3 here is CSVWASGANVLTF. The CDR3 DNA sequence: TGCAGCGTGTGGGCTTCTGGGGCCAACGTCCTGACTTTC.

The chain uses TRBV15 and TRBJ2-3; D is unclear. V was trimmed by 1 base and J by 4 bases, leaving 6 bases between them. This CDR3 is built from 13 residues. Looked up from germline, CDR1 is LNHNV and CDR2 is YYDKDF (reference sequence). Written as DNA, the CDR3 is TGTGCCACCAGCAGAGGGGCAGCAGATACGCAGTATTTT. It specifies CATSRGAADTQYF.

The rearrangement joins TRBV13 to TRBJ2-1; D might be TRBD2 (7 bases). From germline, CDR1 is PRHDT and CDR2 FYEKMQ (reference sequence). The CDR3 runs to 16 residues. Trimming left V 5 bases short and J 4 bases short, with 18 bases between. CDR3 sequence reads: CASSGRGGGSYNEQFF. DNA for the CDR3: TGTGCCAGCAGCGGGCGTGGGGGCGGGAGTTACAATGAGCAGTTCTTC.

The chain joins TRBV29-1 to TRBJ2-1; 7 positions agree with TRBD1. The V gene's germline CDR1 is SQVTM and CDR2 ANQGSEA. This CDR3 is 13 amino acids long. Germline trimming cut 7 bases from V and 6 bases from J; bases unmatched to any gene: 9. The CDR3 sequence is CSAETGRSNEQFF. The CDR3, as DNA: TGCAGCGCCGAGACAGGGAGAAGCAATGAGCAGTTCTTC.

The rearrangement uses TRBV6-2 or TRBV6-3 and TRBJ1-1, with D possibly TRBD1 on 5 matching bases. V was pared by 0 bases and J by 1 base, with 9 bases between. The CDR3 sequence is 15 residues long. Germline V gene sequence: CDR1 MNHEY, CDR2 SVGEGT. CDR3 nucleotide sequence: TGTGCCAGCAGTTACTCGGGGCAGGAGAACACTGAAGCTTTCTTT. Residues: CASSYSGQENTEAFF.

This clonotype was observed a single time. CDR3 in amino acids: CASSPGLRTSSNQPQHF. CDR3 bases: TGTGCCAGCTCACCGGGGTTGAGGACGTCAAGCAATCAGCCCCAGCATTTT. The chain couples TRBV18 to TRBJ1-5, with D unclear. Germline assignment: CDR1 KGHSH and CDR2 LQKENI. Trimming stripped 3 bases from V and 1 base from J, with 16 bases between. This CDR3 spans 17 amino acids.